Presented here are 20 T cell receptor beta chains from one specimen sequenced in a study of cytomegalovirus exposure and HLA in healthy donors. The PCR used 60 Vbeta and 13 Jbeta primers. Assay used: immunoSEQ multiplex PCR; TCRdb lists only in-frame clones, some missing. Found here are 150,000 to 200,000 clones, roughly an eighth of them singletons; the top ten hold 7.8%. Sequencing was performed on PBMCs. The receptors stem from a man in his fifties in good health and CMV-seropositive.

The chain couples TRBV6-5 to TRBJ1-3; D is unresolved. Germline CDR1 MNHEY, CDR2 SVGAGI. There are 13 residues in the CDR3. The V end was cut by 2 bases, the J end by 5 bases, with 7 bases between. CDR3 sequence: CASSYADRNTIYF. The CDR3 DNA sequence: TGTGCCAGCAGTTACGCAGACAGAAACACCATATATTTT.

The genes are TRBV7-2 and TRBJ1-3, with 10 nucleotides matching TRBD1. Germline V gene data show CDR1 as SGHTA and CDR2 as FQGNSA. V gave up 4 bases and J gave up 7 bases; unmatched junction bases: 13. CDR3 length: 17 residues. In DNA, the CDR3 is TGTGCCAGCAGCTACCGCGGGGACAGGGGCTATTCGAACACCATATATTTT. Protein product: CASSYRGDRGYSNTIYF.

This clone was recorded a few times. This CDR3 is also generated by other DNA sequences in the sample. The chain is built from TRBV5-1 and TRBJ1-3, with a tentative D call TRBD1 (6 bases). With 2 bases removed from V and 2 bases from J, the gap between germline ends came to 8 bases. The CDR3 has 14 amino acids. CDR1 SGHRS and CDR2 YFSETQ come from the germline V gene. The CDR3 nucleotides are TGCGCCAGCAGCTTAACAGGGCCTGGAAACACCATATATTTT. This translates into CASSLTGPGNTIYF.

The CDR3 reads CASSTQAAANEKLFF. CDR3 in DNA: TGTGCCAGTAGTACTCAAGCGGCGGCTAATGAAAAACTGTTTTTT. The V call is TRBV19, the J call TRBJ1-4; no reliable D call. Trimming cost V 4 bases and J 3 bases, with 12 bases left between them. This CDR3 comprises 15 residues. Germline-derived CDR1 and CDR2 are LNHDA and SQIVND (reference sequence).

This clone has more than one count but fewer than ten. The chain carries TRBV6-5 and TRBJ1-2; D possibly corresponds to TRBD1 (5 bases). Trimming stripped 6 bases from V and 8 bases from J, with 10 bases between. Germline V gene lookup returns CDR1 MNHEY and CDR2 SVGAGI. This CDR3 contains 11 residues. The CDR3 sequence: CASRRGGGYTF. The CDR3, as DNA: TGTGCCAGCAGGAGGGGAGGCGGCTACACCTTC.

This chain uses TRBV19 with TRBJ2-1; 11 bases match TRBD2. Germline V gene sequence: CDR1 LNHDA, CDR2 SQIVND (reference sequence). The CDR3 is made up of 15 amino acids. V trimming: 3 bases; J trimming: 9 bases; junction bases outside the gene matches: 7. CDR3 loop: CASSMLAGGRGEQFF. The CDR3, as DNA: TGTGCCAGTAGTATGCTAGCGGGGGGCCGTGGTGAGCAGTTCTTC.

The chain recombines TRBV11-3 with TRBJ2-5; a weak D match, TRBD2 (5 bases). CDR1 is SGHNT and CDR2 is YENEEA in the germline V gene. The CDR3 runs to 14 residues. V was trimmed by 5 bases and J by 4 bases, leaving 14 bases between them. DNA for the CDR3: TGTGCCAGCAGCCTGTCGGGGTGGGGAGAGACCCAGTACTTC. Its translation: CASSLSGWGETQYF.

This clone was observed a handful of times. V and J are TRBV5-6 and TRBJ1-2; a weak D match, TRBD1 (6 bases). Germline values: CDR1 SGHDT, CDR2 YYEEEE. V was trimmed by 2 bases and J by 1 base, leaving 6 bases between them. This CDR3 is 13 amino acids long. The CDR3 here is CASSLQGNYGYTF. The DNA for the CDR3 is TGTGCCAGCAGCTTACAGGGTAACTATGGCTACACCTTC.

V gene TRBV9 combines with J gene TRBJ2-3, with 9 bases that match TRBD2. This CDR3 comprises 17 residues. The V and J ends lost 4 bases and 5 bases, in that order; junction bases with no gene match: 14. Germline lookup yields CDR1 SGDLS and CDR2 YYNGEE. DNA of the CDR3: TGTGCCAGCAGCCATTTCGACGCGGGGGGGCCAGGAGATACGCAGTATTTT. Amino acids: CASSHFDAGGPGDTQYF.

This sequence joins TRBV19 and TRBJ1-1; 7 nucleotides agree with TRBD1. Trimming at V came to 7 bases and at J to 1 base, leaving 6 bases not matched to a gene. This CDR3 has 14 amino acids. Germline values: CDR1 LNHDA, CDR2 SQIVND (reference sequence). The CDR3 DNA reads as TGTGCCAGTACCCAAGGGGGCCGGAACACTGAAGCTTTCTTT. Residues: CASTQGGRNTEAFF.

The V call is TRBV5-1, the J call TRBJ2-2; TRBD1 matches 7 bases. Trimming removed 4 bases from V and 5 bases from J; junction bases left unmatched: 5. The CDR3 is made up of 14 amino acids. Germline V gene lookup returns CDR1 SGHRS and CDR2 YFSETQ. The CDR3 here is CASSAEGATGELFF. The CDR3 nucleotides read TGCGCCAGCAGCGCTGAGGGGGCTACCGGGGAGCTGTTTTTT.

This clone appeared a few times. The chain carries TRBV28 and TRBJ1-2; a weak D match, TRBD1 (5 bases). Trimming left V 6 bases short and J 5 bases short, with 7 bases between. CDR3 length: 11 amino acids. Germline CDR1 reads MDHEN; CDR2 reads SYDVKM. The CDR3 loop is CASRQAYGYTF. In DNA form, the CDR3 reads TGTGCCAGCAGACAGGCATATGGCTACACCTTC.

The rearrangement joins TRBV11-3 to TRBJ2-7; D possibly corresponds to TRBD2 (5 bases). The CDR3 is 12 residues long. Per germline, CDR1 SGHNT and CDR2 YENEEA. V was trimmed by 2 bases and J by 5 bases, leaving 7 bases between them. DNA of the CDR3: TGTGCCAGCAGCTTACTCGGGAACGAGCAGTACGTC. Translated, it gives CASSLLGNEQYV.

The V gene is TRBV7-2, the J gene TRBJ1-1; TRBD1 matches at 8 bases. This CDR3 comprises 14 residues. The germline V gene encodes CDR1 SGHTA and CDR2 FQGNSA. The V gene end was trimmed by 6 bases and the J gene end by 1 base; junction bases not matched to a gene: 4. The DNA for the CDR3 is TGTGCCAGCAGGGTTACAGGGGGGAACACTGAAGCTTTCTTT. This translates into CASRVTGGNTEAFF.

This clone was observed a few times. The rearrangement links TRBV28 to TRBJ2-2; no definite D call. Per germline, CDR1 MDHEN and CDR2 SYDVKM. The CDR3 runs to 14 residues. V lost 3 bases, J lost 4 bases, and 9 bases lay in between. CDR3 sequence: CASSFLLPTGELFF. In DNA form, the CDR3 reads TGTGCCAGCAGTTTTCTATTACCCACCGGGGAGCTGTTTTTT. Filled out from reference TRBV28 and TRBJ2-2, the complete variable domain reads DVKVTQSSRYLVKRTGEKVFLECVQDMDHENMFWYRQDPGLGLRLIYFSYDVKMKEKGDIPEGYSVSREKKERFSLILESASTNQTSMYLCASSFLLPTGELFFGEGSRLTVL.

The V and J genes are TRBV6-6 and TRBJ2-1; the D gene is possibly TRBD2 (6 bases). Germline-derived CDR1 and CDR2 are MNHNY and SVGAGI (reference sequence). The CDR3 extends over 16 amino acids. Trimming pared 6 bases from V and 7 bases from J, leaving 22 bases between. In DNA form, the CDR3 reads TGTGCCAGCAGCCCTAAAAGCGGGTTTCGTCCTAATGAGCAGTTCTTC. Encoded protein: CASSPKSGFRPNEQFF.

The chain recombines TRBV11-2 with TRBJ1-2; 9 bases are a match to TRBD1. Germline V gene sequence: CDR1 SGHAT, CDR2 FQNNGV. The CDR3 sequence is 18 residues long. Trimming removed 5 bases from V and 8 bases from J; junction bases left unmatched: 21. CDR3 in amino acids: CASSDGTSPGQGREGYTF. As DNA, the CDR3 is TGTGCCAGCAGCGATGGGACCTCCCCGGGACAGGGTCGGGAGGGCTACACCTTC.

This clone was detected a few times. The chain combines TRBV28 with TRBJ1-1; possible D gene TRBD1, 5 bases. This CDR3 contains 13 residues. The V and J ends lost 11 bases and 6 bases respectively, with 19 bases between them. Germline V gene lookup returns CDR1 MDHEN and CDR2 SYDVKM. In DNA, the CDR3 is TGTGCCGGGGCCAGACGCGGTAGGTCTGAAGCTTTCTTT. It specifies CAGARRGRSEAFF.

This clone was detected a few times. V and J are TRBV7-2 and TRBJ2-2, with 7 nucleotides matching TRBD1. The CDR3 length is 16 residues. Germline V gives CDR1 SGHTA, CDR2 FQGNSA. J gave up 2 bases and V 5 bases, and 8 bases lay outside the gene matches. In nucleotides, the CDR3 is TGTGCCAGCAGCCAAGACAGGGTGATTAACACCGGGGAGCTGTTTTTT. Translation gives CASSQDRVINTGELFF.

This clone was counted only a few times. The chain uses TRBV4-3 and TRBJ2-7, with TRBD1 as a possible D gene (6 bases). Trimming shortened V by 0 bases and J by 6 bases, and 12 bases separated the two germline ends. The CDR3 is 14 residues long. Germline lookup yields CDR1 LGHNA and CDR2 YSLEER. CDR3 sequence: CASSQDRGVGEQYF. The CDR3 bases are TGCGCCAGCAGCCAAGACAGGGGAGTAGGCGAGCAGTACTTC.